This is a list of T cell receptor beta chains from one sample in a study of post-analysis software for immune sequencing data. MiXCR was run by TCRdb on the PCR reads, yielding one entry per CDR3 protein. In the table there are roughly 800,000 distinct CDR3 sequences, 25% to 30% of which are singletons. The sequenced sample consisted of blood. All receptors come from a girl aged 5-17 years with multiple sclerosis. Each CDR3 is given with its conserved first and last residue. D genes are given only for firm matches. Rows may omit the clone size; those that give it use once, few, many or a size class.

D: NA; size: NA; J: TRBJ1-5; V: TRBV10-3; CDR3: CAISESTNGQPQHF; DNA: TGTGCCATCAGTGAGTCGACTAACGGTCAGCCCCAGCATTTT
D: TRBD2; size: few; J: TRBJ2-7; V: TRBV24-1; CDR3: CATRASGSYEQYF; DNA: TGTGCCACCAGGGCTAGCGGGAGCTACGAGCAGTACTTC
D: NA; size: NA; J: TRBJ1-4; V: TRBV12-3/TRBV12-4; CDR3: CASSPRGFEEKLFF; DNA: TGTGCCAGCAGTCCCAGGGGCTTTGAGGAAAAACTGTTTTTT
D: NA; size: NA; J: TRBJ2-1; V: TRBV7-9; CDR3: CASSSDTSSFFHEQFF; DNA: TGTGCCAGCAGCTCTGATACTAGCTCGTTCTTTCATGAGCAGTTCTTC
D: NA; size: NA; J: TRBJ1-5; V: TRBV5-5; CDR3: CASQPHVGGSQPQHF; DNA: TGTGCCAGCCAGCCCCACGTCGGTGGGAGTCAGCCCCAGCATTTT
D: TRBD2; size: NA; J: TRBJ2-5; V: TRBV15; CDR3: CATSRDAKVPPASGRLETQYF; DNA: TGTGCCACCAGCAGAGATGCAAAAGTCCCGCCGGCGAGCGGGAGATTGGAGACCCAGTACTTC
D: TRBD1; size: few; J: TRBJ1-6; V: TRBV7-6; CDR3: CASSLVGTASNSPLHF; DNA: TGTGCCAGCAGCTTAGTTGGGACAGCATCGAATTCACCCCTCCACTTT
D: NA; size: NA; J: TRBJ2-7; V: TRBV7-2; CDR3: CASSLDPVSYEQYF; DNA: TGTGCCAGCAGCTTAGATCCAGTCTCCTACGAGCAGTACTTC
D: TRBD1; size: few; J: TRBJ2-1; V: TRBV20-1; CDR3: CSATTGGNEQFF; DNA: TGCAGTGCAACGACAGGGGGGAATGAGCAGTTCTTC
D: NA; size: NA; J: TRBJ2-7; V: TRBV5-6; CDR3: CASSLDGNRLHYEQYF; DNA: TGTGCCAGCAGCTTGGACGGGAATCGGCTTCATTACGAGCAGTACTTC
D: TRBD2; size: NA; J: TRBJ2-7; V: TRBV7-9; CDR3: CASSATRGVGVEQYF; DNA: TGTGCCAGCAGCGCCACGCGGGGGGTTGGGGTCGAGCAGTACTTC
D: NA; size: NA; J: TRBJ2-1; V: TRBV27; CDR3: CASSPIGTPSSYNEQFF; DNA: TGTGCCAGCAGCCCAATAGGGACGCCCAGCTCCTACAATGAGCAGTTCTTC
D: NA; size: NA; J: TRBJ1-6; V: TRBV27; CDR3: CASSPQVSNSPLHF; DNA: TGTGCCAGCAGCCCACAGGTTTCTAATTCACCCCTCCACTTT
D: TRBD2; size: few; J: TRBJ2-2; V: TRBV20-1; CDR3: CSASSDREELGGELFF; DNA: TGCAGTGCTAGCTCGGACCGGGAGGAGCTGGGCGGGGAGCTGTTTTTT
D: TRBD1; size: few; J: TRBJ1-2; V: TRBV20-1; CDR3: CSAENRDSSYGYTF; DNA: TGCAGTGCCGAAAACCGGGACAGCTCCTATGGCTACACCTTC
D: NA; size: NA; J: TRBJ2-5; V: TRBV10-3; CDR3: CAISESSQTSINEQYF; DNA: TGTGCCATCAGTGAGTCGAGCCAGACTTCAATCAATGAGCAGTACTTC
D: NA; size: few; J: TRBJ1-5; V: TRBV20-1; CDR3: CSAGEENQPQHF; DNA: TGCAGTGCTGGGGAAGAAAATCAGCCCCAGCATTTT
D: TRBD2; size: NA; J: TRBJ2-3; V: TRBV7-2; CDR3: CASSLGSGGVHTQYF; DNA: TGTGCCAGCAGCCTGGGCAGCGGGGGTGTGCATACGCAGTATTTT
D: TRBD1; size: NA; J: TRBJ2-7; V: TRBV12-5; CDR3: CASGLAGTGGKQYF; DNA: TGTGCTAGTGGTTTGGCAGGGACAGGGGGCAAGCAGTACTTC
D: NA; size: few; J: TRBJ2-5; V: TRBV20-1; CDR3: CSAPPQETQYF; DNA: TGCAGTGCCCCGCCCCAAGAGACCCAGTACTTC
D: TRBD1; size: NA; J: TRBJ2-7; V: TRBV20-1; CDR3: CSAQTRQGAREQYF; DNA: TGCAGTGCCCAGACACGACAGGGGGCGCGTGAGCAGTACTTC
D: TRBD2; size: NA; J: TRBJ2-3; V: TRBV29-1; CDR3: CSVEEETSGHTDTQYF; DNA: TGCAGCGTTGAAGAAGAGACTAGCGGGCACACAGATACGCAGTATTTT
D: TRBD2; size: NA; J: TRBJ2-1; V: TRBV5-1; CDR3: CASSPGTSGRSNEQFF; DNA: TGCGCCAGCAGCCCGGGGACTAGCGGGAGATCTAATGAGCAGTTCTTC
D: NA; size: few; J: TRBJ2-3; V: TRBV20-1; CDR3: CSAPWVSDTQYF; DNA: TGCAGTGCTCCGTGGGTCTCAGATACGCAGTATTTT